The entry below describes one T cell receptor (beta chain). The antigen is undetermined. The entry originates in a study of T cell responses to AZD1222 COVID-19 vaccine. Germline CDR1 SQVTM, CDR2 ANQGSEA. V lost 1 base and J 13 bases, leaving 20 bases between the germline ends. CDR3 size: 14 residues. The protocol was immunoSEQ multiplex PCR, while the TCRdb copy is restricted to in-frame clones and leaves out a portion. The repertoire holds about 160,000 clones, with around 89% as singletons. Study-level points and caveats: Females made up more of the donors, who were largely white British, and clonal diversity may have come out too low. Unmutated regions of variants are reportedly targeted by nearly half of spike-specific TCRs. Following two doses of AZD1222, Spike-specific TCR breadth and depth rose. Without day 14 samples, only post-peak T cell repertoires were studied.

V is TRBV29-1 and J is TRBJ2-1; D possibly corresponds to TRBD2 (6 bases). The material was peripheral blood, obtained on day 0 of AZD1222 vaccination. This TCR was sampled from an adult in good health. CDR3 bases: TGCAGCGTTGAAGTGACAAGGGTCGGGGGTCTCCAGTTCTTC. It yields the protein CSVEVTRVGGLQFF.